The 16 T cell receptor beta chains in this list originate from one sample, sequenced in a study of blood T cell repertoires in COVID-19. Here immunoSEQ multiplex PCR was the method, and the copy in TCRdb shows in-frame clones only, minus some. There are 80,000 to 100,000 clones in the sample; 90% to 95% occur only once, and roughly 2% lies in the top ten. Material: peripheral blood. These receptors originate from a human donor with active COVID-19. The donor label of this sample is uncertain.

The rearrangement uses TRBV7-8 and TRBJ1-4, with D maybe TRBD1 (5 bases). The germline CDR1 and CDR2 sequences are SGHVS and FQNEAQ. Trimming removed 5 bases from V and 5 bases from J, with 15 bases in between. The CDR3 totals 15 residues. DNA of the CDR3: TGTGCCAGCAGCGGACATCCGTCGACGAATGAAAAACTGTTTTTT. Its protein product is CASSGHPSTNEKLFF.

The chain joins TRBV18 to TRBJ1-4; D gene ambiguous. Per the germline V gene, CDR1 is KGHSH and CDR2 is LQKENI. Trimming shortened V by 3 bases and J by 6 bases, and 11 bases separated the two germline ends. This CDR3 comprises 14 residues. The CDR3 loop is CASSPGAEDEKLFF. CDR3 sequence (DNA): TGTGCCAGCTCACCGGGAGCAGAGGATGAAAAACTGTTTTTT.

The rearrangement uses TRBV6-1 and TRBJ1-4, with D possibly TRBD1 on 6 matching bases. Looked up from germline, CDR1 is MNHNS and CDR2 is SASEGT. V was pared by 0 bases and J by 7 bases, with 12 bases between. The CDR3 has 15 amino acids. The CDR3 DNA reads as TGTGCCAGCAGTGAAGCTGGGGGCAGGGGTGAAAAACTGTTTTTT. Translating gives CASSEAGGRGEKLFF.

The V gene is TRBV27, the J gene TRBJ2-4; the D gene is possibly TRBD2 (6 bases). This CDR3 is built from 13 residues. V lost 8 bases to trimming and J lost 5 bases, with 13 bases between them. Looked up from germline, CDR1 is MNHEY and CDR2 is SMNVEV (reference sequence). The DNA for the CDR3 is TGTGCCAGCGCTCGGGACTGGCAAAACATTCAGTACTTC. Protein product: CASARDWQNIQYF.

This chain joins TRBV28 and TRBJ1-5, with 9 bases matching TRBD1. This CDR3 is built from 17 residues. Germline CDR1 reads MDHEN; CDR2 reads SYDVKM. The junction had 12 bases not matched to a gene; V was cut back by 3 bases and J by 6 bases. The CDR3: CASSFPQGAEVGQPQHF. CDR3 nucleotide sequence: TGTGCCAGCAGTTTCCCACAGGGGGCAGAGGTCGGTCAGCCCCAGCATTTT.

The chain is built from TRBV5-1 and TRBJ2-7, with TRBD2 matching 13 bases. There are 15 residues in the CDR3. V trimming: 4 bases; J trimming: 3 bases; junction bases outside the gene matches: 4. Germline assignment: CDR1 SGHRS and CDR2 YFSETQ. CDR3 protein: CASSPTSGGIYEQYF. CDR3 coding DNA: TGCGCCAGCAGCCCGACTAGCGGGGGGATCTACGAGCAGTACTTC.

The rearrangement links TRBV27 to TRBJ2-7, with D possibly being TRBD1 (5 bases). The V and J ends lost 4 bases and 4 bases respectively, with 11 bases between them. This CDR3 region has 13 residues. CDR1 MNHEY and CDR2 SMNVEV come from the germline V gene (reference sequence). CDR3 loop: CASSYDSEYEQYF. The CDR3 bases are TGTGCCAGCAGTTACGACAGTGAGTACGAGCAGTACTTC.

This clone has just a few counts. V usage is TRBV6-5 and J usage is TRBJ1-2; 10 nucleotides align to TRBD1. The V and J ends lost 8 bases and 4 bases, in that order; junction bases with no gene match: 10. The germline gives CDR1 MNHEY, CDR2 SVGAGI. The CDR3 sequence is 15 residues long. The CDR3, as DNA: TGTGCCAGCGGAAGCCGGGACAGGGGCACCTATGGCTACACCTTC. Residues: CASGSRDRGTYGYTF.

This clone was counted once. This sequence joins TRBV6-5 and TRBJ1-3, with D unclear. V was cut by 9 bases and J by 4 bases, with 13 bases left in between. The CDR3 sequence is 13 residues long. The germline gives CDR1 MNHEY, CDR2 SVGAGI. The CDR3 sequence: CASQSRSGNTIYF. CDR3 sequence (DNA): TGTGCCAGTCAGTCTCGCTCCGGAAACACCATATATTTT.

The chain carries TRBV18 and TRBJ2-1; 13 positions agree with TRBD2. Per the germline V gene, CDR1 is KGHSH and CDR2 is LQKENI. J was trimmed by 6 bases and V by 3 bases; bases with no gene match: 2. The CDR3 runs to 15 residues. CDR3 in DNA: TGTGCCAGCTCACCCGGACTAGCGGGGGCCAATGAGCAGTTCTTC. Amino acids: CASSPGLAGANEQFF.

The chain recombines TRBV20-1 with TRBJ2-5; TRBD1 might be the D (5 bases). This CDR3 is built from 15 residues. V lost 3 bases to trimming and J lost 2 bases, with 16 bases between them. The germline V gene encodes CDR1 DFQATT and CDR2 SNEGSKA (reference sequence). CDR3 loop: CSASHGAVWQETQYF. In DNA form, the CDR3 reads TGCAGTGCTAGTCATGGGGCAGTGTGGCAAGAGACCCAGTACTTC.

The gene calls are TRBV21-1 and TRBJ1-2; the table's D call of TRBD1 was not tested on the DNA. TRBV21-1 is a pseudogene. The CDR3 is made up of 16 amino acids. DNA of the CDR3: TGTGCCAGCAGCTTCTTCAGGATCCTTAGAAACTATGGCTACACCTTC. Protein product: CASSFFRILRNYGYTF.

The chain carries TRBV5-1 and TRBJ1-6; TRBD1 agrees at 10 bases. The germline gives CDR1 SGHRS, CDR2 YFSETQ. V was pared by 4 bases and J by 10 bases, with 8 bases of the junction left unmatched. This CDR3 has 15 residues. The CDR3 sequence is CASSTDRDRGSPLHF. In DNA, the CDR3 is TGCGCCAGCAGCACTGACCGGGACAGGGGATCACCCCTCCACTTT.

The V and J genes are TRBV6-5 and TRBJ1-2; no reliable D call. The CDR3 sequence is 13 residues long. The germline gives CDR1 MNHEY, CDR2 SVGAGI. Deletions cut 5 bases from V and 1 base from J, with 8 bases between. The chain's CDR3 is CASSQTYNYGYTF. The CDR3 coding sequence is TGTGCCAGCAGTCAGACATATAACTATGGCTACACCTTC.

The chain employs TRBV5-8 and TRBJ2-3; tentative D call: TRBD1 (6 bases). Trimming took 4 bases from V and 1 from J, leaving 16 bases between them. The CDR3 length is 16 residues. Germline CDR1 SGHTS, CDR2 YDEGEE. CDR3 protein: CASSLGGAGGTDTQYF. The CDR3, as DNA: TGTGCCAGCAGCCTCGGAGGCGCAGGGGGCACAGATACGCAGTATTTT.

The sample holds one count of this clone. The chain combines TRBV7-9 with TRBJ2-7; possibly TRBD2 for D (6 bases). There are 13 residues in the CDR3. The ends were cut back, 5 bases at V and 6 bases at J, with 14 bases in the middle. The germline CDR1 and CDR2 sequences are SEHNR and FQNEAQ (reference sequence). In DNA form, the CDR3 reads TGTGCCAGCAGCCATGAGGCGGGGCGCGAGCAGTACTTC. Residues: CASSHEAGREQYF. The full variable domain, with the rest looked up from reference TRBV7-9 and TRBJ2-7, is DTGVSQNPRHKITKRGQNVTFRCDPISEHNRLYWYRQTLGQGPEFLTYFQNEAQLEKSRLLSDRFSAERPKGSFSTLEIQRTEQGDSAMYLCASSHEAGREQYFGPGTRLTVT.